These 19 T cell receptor beta chains were sequenced from one sample in a study of CD8+ T cells in alopecia areata. Treatment described: oral pan-JAK inhibitor, 5-10 mg twice daily. Sequencing used cDNA as its template, made by extracting RNA and reverse transcribing it. Assay used: immunoSEQ multiplex PCR; TCRdb lists only in-frame clones, some missing. The sample lists more than 85,000 clones, 50% to 75% seen once, with 15% to 17% in the top ten. Sequencing used CD8+ T cells sorted from blood, obtained at week 4, from a patient treated with tofacitinib. The receptors shown here come from a human donor with alopecia areata.

This CDR3 reads CSVDYTSKGNEQFF. As DNA, the CDR3 is TGCAGCGTTGACTACACATCTAAAGGGAATGAGCAGTTCTTC. The chain carries TRBV29-1 and TRBJ2-1; no clear D. Deletions cut 3 bases from V and 7 bases from J, with 16 bases between. Looked up from germline, CDR1 is SQVTM and CDR2 is ANQGSEA. The CDR3 runs to 14 residues.

This chain connects TRBV4-3 to TRBJ2-3; D not resolved. V was pared by 1 base and J by 4 bases, with 3 bases between. The CDR3 totals 12 residues. Germline CDR1 reads LGHNA; CDR2 reads YSLEER. The CDR3: CASSQVADTQYF. The CDR3 DNA is TGCGCCAGCAGCCAAGTCGCAGATACGCAGTATTTT.

J is TRBJ1-5 and V is TRBV5-4; maybe TRBD1 (5 bases). The germline gives CDR1 SGHNT, CDR2 YYREEE (reference sequence). The germline V and J ends were trimmed by 3 bases and 0 bases, with 10 bases remaining between them. This CDR3 spans 15 amino acids. Written as DNA, the CDR3 is TGTGCCAGCAGCTGGGGACGGCATAGCAATCAGCCCCAGCATTTT. This sequence encodes CASSWGRHSNQPQHF. The full variable domain, completed using reference TRBV5-4 and TRBJ1-5, is ETGVTQSPTHLIKTRGQQVTLRCSSQSGHNTVSWYQQALGQGPQFIFQYYREEENGRGNFPPRFSGLQFPNYSSELNVNALELDDSALYLCASSWGRHSNQPQHFGDGTRLSIL.

This clone appeared a few times. This chain connects TRBV19 to TRBJ2-5; the match to TRBD2 covers 13 bases. Germline V gene lookup returns CDR1 LNHDA and CDR2 SQIVND (reference sequence). The CDR3 contains 16 residues. Losses at the gene ends were 5 bases for V and 3 bases for J; bases not matched to a gene: 6. The CDR3 sequence: CASSPTGTSGEETQYF. The CDR3 coding sequence is TGTGCCAGTAGTCCAACCGGGACTAGCGGGGAAGAGACCCAGTACTTC.

The V gene is TRBV27, the J gene TRBJ2-3; D is unresolved. The CDR3 has 12 amino acids. The germline V gene encodes CDR1 MNHEY and CDR2 SMNVEV (reference sequence). V lost 5 bases and J 5 bases, leaving 8 bases between the germline ends. CDR3 coding DNA: TGTGCCAGCAGTGGTACACGAGATACGCAGTATTTT. Translation gives CASSGTRDTQYF.

This CDR3 reads CASSGGTEAFF. The CDR3 coding sequence is TGTGCCAGTTCAGGCGGCACTGAAGCTTTCTTT. The chain uses TRBV14 and TRBJ1-1, with D unresolved. Germline CDR1 is SGHDN and CDR2 is FVKESK. Between the trimmed V and J ends, which lost 9 bases and 4 bases, there was a span of 9 bases. The length of the CDR3 is 11 residues.

The J gene is TRBJ1-4, the V gene TRBV27; TRBD1 matches at 7 bases. Trimming cost V 7 bases and J 7 bases; bases outside gene matches: 15. This CDR3 is built from 16 residues. Per the germline V gene, CDR1 is MNHEY and CDR2 is SMNVEV (reference sequence). CDR3 residues: CASTRTGRGVFEKLFF. The CDR3 bases are TGTGCCAGCACGAGGACAGGAAGAGGCGTATTTGAAAAACTGTTTTTT. The full variable domain, completed using reference TRBV27 and TRBJ1-4, is EAQVTQNPRYLITVTGKKLTVTCSQNMNHEYMSWYRQDPGLGLRQIYYSMNVEVTDKGDVPEGYKVSRKEKRNFPLILESPSPNQTSLYFCASTRTGRGVFEKLFFGSGTQLSVL.

This clone was seen a handful of times. The chain employs TRBV29-1 and TRBJ1-1; weak D call: TRBD1 (6 bases). This CDR3 comprises 16 residues. The V gene's germline CDR1 is SQVTM and CDR2 ANQGSEA. V was cut by 7 bases and J by 0 bases, with 21 bases left in between. The CDR3 here is CSASEKGGVLNTEAFF. CDR3 nucleotide sequence: TGCAGCGCCTCCGAGAAGGGGGGAGTTTTGAACACTGAAGCTTTCTTT.

This clone was seen more than once but under ten times. This sequence joins TRBV6-6 and TRBJ2-1, with 10 bases that match TRBD2. Germline CDR1 and CDR2: MNHNY and SVGAGI (reference sequence). V dropped 9 bases and J dropped 6; count of bases not matched to a gene: 14. CDR3 size: 16 residues. The CDR3, as DNA: TGTGCCAGGGGTCGTAGCGGGAGGTTTGGGGTCAATGAGCAGTTCTTC. It codes for CARGRSGRFGVNEQFF.

The chain uses TRBV19 and TRBJ2-4; tentatively, D is TRBD1 (5 bases). Trimming pared 6 bases from V and 0 bases from J, leaving 9 bases between. The CDR3 length is 14 residues. Germline loops: CDR1 LNHDA, CDR2 SQIVND (reference sequence). CDR3 DNA sequence: TGTGCCAGTAGCTTACAGGAAGCCAAAAACATTCAGTACTTC. Its protein is CASSLQEAKNIQYF.

The rearrangement joins TRBV27 to TRBJ2-5, with D unresolved. The germline V gene has CDR1 MNHEY and CDR2 SMNVEV (reference sequence). The CDR3 is made up of 13 amino acids. Trimming stripped 4 bases from V and 2 bases from J, with 8 bases between. The CDR3, as DNA: TGTGCCAGCAGTTCCCTAATACAAGAGACCCAGTACTTC. It translates to CASSSLIQETQYF.

This clone has just a few counts. The chain has TRBV28 and TRBJ2-3; D is uncertain. The germline CDR1 and CDR2 sequences are MDHEN and SYDVKM. This CDR3 spans 12 amino acids. The V gene lost 5 bases and the J gene lost 8 bases, with 11 bases spanning the gap. CDR3 sequence reads: CASSPRPSTQYF. The CDR3 nucleotides are TGTGCCAGCAGTCCTAGGCCCAGTACGCAGTATTTT. Variable domain in full (rest from reference TRBV28 and TRBJ2-3): DVKVTQSSRYLVKRTGEKVFLECVQDMDHENMFWYRQDPGLGLRLIYFSYDVKMKEKGDIPEGYSVSREKKERFSLILESASTNQTSMYLCASSPRPSTQYFGPGTRLTVL.

The CDR3 DNA reads as TGTGCCAGCGGGGGCTGGTTACGGGAGGGCCTCGAACTGCGAGATACGCAGTATTTT. It is translated as CASGGWLREGLELRDTQYF. The V gene is TRBV28, the J gene TRBJ2-3; 8 nucleotides agree with TRBD2. CDR3 length: 19 amino acids. Per the germline V gene, CDR1 is MDHEN and CDR2 is SYDVKM. Trimming took 8 bases from V and 5 from J; bases not matched to a gene: 24.

This clone has more than one count but fewer than ten. The chain joins TRBV2 to TRBJ2-5; TRBD1 aligns across 9 bases. In germline, CDR1 is SNHLY, CDR2 FYNNEI. The CDR3 length is 16 residues. Losses at the gene ends were 3 bases for V and 3 bases for J; bases not matched to a gene: 8. The CDR3 is CASSEFVDRGKETQYF. CDR3 in DNA: TGTGCCAGCAGTGAGTTTGTTGACAGGGGGAAAGAGACCCAGTACTTC.

The rearrangement joins TRBV19 to TRBJ2-1; no clear D. Germline V gives CDR1 LNHDA, CDR2 SQIVND (reference sequence). The CDR3 is made up of 14 amino acids. V was trimmed by 2 bases and J by 3 bases, leaving 8 bases between them. DNA for the CDR3: TGTGCCAGTAGTATAAGCAGTTACTACAATGAGCAGTTCTTC. It yields the protein CASSISSYYNEQFF.

The chain links TRBV5-6 to TRBJ2-7; D ambiguous. Germline V gene lookup returns CDR1 SGHDT and CDR2 YYEEEE. Trimming pared 0 bases from V and 2 bases from J, leaving 15 bases between. The CDR3 has 16 amino acids. CDR3 sequence: CASSLARQRLPYEQYF. The CDR3 DNA reads TGTGCCAGCAGCTTGGCTCGGCAGCGTTTACCCTACGAGCAGTACTTC.

The genes are TRBV28 and TRBJ1-5, with D unresolved. The V end lost 3 bases, the J end lost 8 bases, and 14 bases lay between the germline ends. The CDR3 is 14 amino acids. The V gene's germline CDR1 is MDHEN and CDR2 SYDVKM. The CDR3 region is CASSFYQPIEPQHF. CDR3 nucleotide sequence: TGTGCCAGCAGTTTCTACCAGCCGATAGAGCCCCAGCATTTT.

The sample holds a few counts of this clone. The chain recombines TRBV27 with TRBJ1-4, with D possibly matching TRBD1 (6 bases). CDR1 MNHEY and CDR2 SMNVEV come from the germline V gene (reference sequence). The length of the CDR3 is 14 residues. Trimming stripped 7 bases from V and 3 bases from J, with 12 bases between. This CDR3 reads CASTPTGSNEKLFF. CDR3 sequence (DNA): TGTGCCAGCACCCCGACAGGTTCTAATGAAAAACTGTTTTTT. Full variable domain (missing parts from reference TRBV27 and TRBJ1-4): EAQVTQNPRYLITVTGKKLTVTCSQNMNHEYMSWYRQDPGLGLRQIYYSMNVEVTDKGDVPEGYKVSRKEKRNFPLILESPSPNQTSLYFCASTPTGSNEKLFFGSGTQLSVL.

The CDR3 sequence is CASSLGGRGDTYEQYF. The CDR3 nucleotides are TGTGCCAGCAGCTTAGGCGGCAGGGGTGATACCTACGAGCAGTACTTC. The chain recombines TRBV11-2 with TRBJ2-7; perhaps TRBD1 as D (6 bases). CDR3 length: 16 amino acids. V lost 1 base and J lost 2, with 15 bases in between. Germline CDR1 reads SGHAT; CDR2 reads FQNNGV.